Shown below are 11 T cell receptor beta chains from a single sample sequenced in a study of PD-1 blockade in classical Hodgkin lymphoma. Brentuximab vedotin exposure varied, and every patient relapsed after autologous stem cell transplantation. Here immunoSEQ multiplex PCR was the method, and the copy in TCRdb shows in-frame clones only, minus some. The sample shows tens of thousands of clones, 90% of them seen only once. Sample: peripheral blood mononuclear cells (PBMCs), taken at baseline. These receptors were collected from a human donor with classical Hodgkin lymphoma.

V is TRBV5-1 and J is TRBJ2-7; 11 nucleotides align to TRBD1. Trimming removed 3 bases from V and 7 bases from J; junction bases left unmatched: 9. CDR1 and CDR2 (germline): SGHRS, YFSETQ. The CDR3 consists of 15 residues. The CDR3 DNA is TGCGCCAGCAGCTCGACCGGACAGGGGGCTTGGGAGCAGTACTTC. The encoded protein is CASSSTGQGAWEQYF. Full variable domain (missing parts from reference TRBV5-1 and TRBJ2-7): KAGVTQTPRYLIKTRGQQVTLSCSPISGHRSVSWYQQTPGQGLQFLFEYFSETQRNKGNFPGRFSGRQFSNSRSEMNVSTLELGDSALYLCASSSTGQGAWEQYFGPGTRLTVT.

The rearrangement joins TRBV18 to TRBJ2-3; D call uncertain. Trimming left V 4 bases short and J 0 bases short, with 8 bases between. The CDR3 covers 14 residues. From germline, CDR1 is KGHSH and CDR2 LQKENI. CDR3 nucleotides: TGTGCCAGCTCACTCACTGCTAGCACAGATACGCAGTATTTT. Its translation is CASSLTASTDTQYF.

This clone has just a few counts. V and J are TRBV27 and TRBJ2-1; 9 nucleotides align to TRBD2. Germline trimming cut 3 bases from V and 3 bases from J; bases unmatched to any gene: 3. Per the germline V gene, CDR1 is MNHEY and CDR2 is SMNVEV (reference sequence). This CDR3 region has 15 residues. The CDR3 DNA follows: TGTGCCAGCAGTTTCGCTAGCGGGGTCTACAATGAGCAGTTCTTC. Translation: CASSFASGVYNEQFF.

This chain links TRBV10-3 with TRBJ1-1; perhaps TRBD1 as D (5 bases). V gave up 11 bases and J gave up 2 bases, with 15 bases separating them. This CDR3 region has 13 residues. The germline V gene encodes CDR1 ENHRY and CDR2 SYGVKD. CDR3 in DNA: TGTGCCGTCTGCGGGACGGGAAACACTGAAGCTTTCTTT. Protein product: CAVCGTGNTEAFF.

The V call is TRBV27, the J call TRBJ2-7; TRBD2 matches at 8 bases. V dropped 3 bases and J dropped 0; count of bases not matched to a gene: 4. CDR1 is MNHEY and CDR2 is SMNVEV in the germline V gene (reference sequence). The CDR3 spans 15 residues. CDR3 protein: CASSFTSGSSYEQYF. The CDR3 bases are TGTGCCAGCAGTTTTACTAGCGGTAGCTCCTACGAGCAGTACTTC.

The rearrangement uses TRBV19 and TRBJ2-2; D call uncertain. V was trimmed by 5 bases and J by 6 bases, leaving 16 bases between them. The CDR3 contains 15 residues. Germline V gene lookup returns CDR1 LNHDA and CDR2 SQIVND (reference sequence). CDR3 loop: CASSPSIIGPGELFF. CDR3 DNA sequence: TGTGCCAGTAGTCCCTCCATTATAGGGCCCGGGGAGCTGTTTTTT.

The chain couples TRBV18 to TRBJ2-5; D gene ambiguous. The germline CDR1 and CDR2 sequences are KGHSH and LQKENI. This CDR3 is built from 13 residues. V lost 8 bases, J lost 3 bases, and 13 bases lay in between. CDR3 residues: CASTRTQEETQYF. The CDR3 DNA sequence: TGTGCCAGCACACGAACCCAGGAAGAGACCCAGTACTTC.

V and J are TRBV2 and TRBJ2-1, with D maybe TRBD1 (6 bases). CDR3 length: 13 residues. Trimming left V 6 bases short and J 4 bases short, with 10 bases between. CDR1 and CDR2 from the germline V gene are SNHLY and FYNNEI. CDR3: CASSGTLYNEQFF. The CDR3 coding sequence is TGTGCCAGCAGCGGGACATTATACAATGAGCAGTTCTTC. The variable domain in full, with the rest retrieved from reference TRBV2 and TRBJ2-1, is EPEVTQTPSHQVTQMGQEVILRCVPISNHLYFYWYRQILGQKVEFLVSFYNNEISEKSEIFDDQFSVERPDGSNFTLKIRSTKLEDSAMYFCASSGTLYNEQFFGPGTRLTVL.

The chain combines TRBV19 with TRBJ1-1; a possible D gene is TRBD1 (5 bases). The CDR3 has 16 amino acids. V was cut by 3 bases and J by 1 base, with 15 bases left in between. Per germline, CDR1 LNHDA and CDR2 SQIVND (reference sequence). The CDR3 region is CASSIGRSGRNTEAFF. The CDR3 DNA is TGTGCCAGTAGTATCGGAAGGTCAGGGAGGAACACTGAAGCTTTCTTT.

The chain is built from TRBV7-9 and TRBJ2-1; 7 nucleotides agree with TRBD1. The CDR3 spans 14 residues. J gave up 10 bases and V 4 bases, and 10 bases lay outside the gene matches. Germline lookup yields CDR1 SEHNR and CDR2 FQNEAQ (reference sequence). CDR3 in amino acids: CASSSARGQIEQFF. The CDR3 DNA reads as TGTGCCAGCAGCTCCGCAAGGGGACAGATCGAGCAGTTCTTC.

V is TRBV11-1 and J is TRBJ1-4, with TRBD1 matching 7 bases. With V trimmed by 6 bases and J by 8 bases, 9 bases remained unmatched. The CDR3 is made up of 14 amino acids. Germline V CDR1 and CDR2: SGHAT, FQDESV (reference sequence). CDR3 coding DNA: TGTGCCAGCAGTCGACAGGGCAGGTCGGAAAAACTGTTTTTT. This encodes CASSRQGRSEKLFF.